Sequencing of this T cell receptor beta chain was carried out in a study of T cell responses to AZD1222 COVID-19 vaccine. Data came from immunoSEQ multiplex PCR; TCRdb stores just in-frame clones and leaves some out. The table has fewer than 200,000 clones, about 92% seen once; the top ten hold more than 9%. Between the trimmed V and J ends, which lost 2 bases and 4 bases, there was a span of 11 bases. The V gene's germline CDR1 is MNHNY and CDR2 SVGAGI (reference sequence). CDR3 size: 14 residues. Of note for this clone: Its matching antigen is unknown.

Study-wide findings and caveats: CD4 TCRs covered the whole spike, strongest at regions 160-218 and 743-854. Nearly half of spike-specific TCRs reportedly go after variant regions that carry no mutations. Elevations in Spike-specific TCR breadth and depth followed administration of two AZD1222 doses. Clonal diversity was possibly underestimated; the donors were predominantly white British and more often female.

Specimen: peripheral blood, collected on day 0 of AZD1222 vaccination. This receptor was obtained from an adult in good health. This chain uses TRBV6-6 with TRBJ1-1; D unclear. The CDR3 loop is CASSYPSGVTEAFF. As DNA, the CDR3 is TGTGCCAGCAGTTACCCAAGCGGGGTCACTGAAGCTTTCTTT.